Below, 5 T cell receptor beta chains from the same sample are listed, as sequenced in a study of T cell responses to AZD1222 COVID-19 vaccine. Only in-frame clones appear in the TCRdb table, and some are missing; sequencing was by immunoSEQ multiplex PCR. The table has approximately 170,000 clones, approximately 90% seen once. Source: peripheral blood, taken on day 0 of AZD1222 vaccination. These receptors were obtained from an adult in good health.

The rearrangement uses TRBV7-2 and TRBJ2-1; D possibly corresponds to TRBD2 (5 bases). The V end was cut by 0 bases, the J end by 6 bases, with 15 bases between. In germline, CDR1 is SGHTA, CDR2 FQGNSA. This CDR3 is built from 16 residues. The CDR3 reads CASSLASLARSNEQFF. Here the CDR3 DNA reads TGTGCCAGCAGCTTAGCGTCGCTAGCCCGGTCCAATGAGCAGTTCTTC.

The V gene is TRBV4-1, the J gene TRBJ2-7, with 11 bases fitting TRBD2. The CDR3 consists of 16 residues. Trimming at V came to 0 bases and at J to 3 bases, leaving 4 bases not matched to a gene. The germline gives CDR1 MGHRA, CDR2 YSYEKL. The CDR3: CASSQDTTSGIYEQYF. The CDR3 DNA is TGCGCCAGCAGCCAAGATACGACTAGCGGGATCTACGAGCAGTACTTC.

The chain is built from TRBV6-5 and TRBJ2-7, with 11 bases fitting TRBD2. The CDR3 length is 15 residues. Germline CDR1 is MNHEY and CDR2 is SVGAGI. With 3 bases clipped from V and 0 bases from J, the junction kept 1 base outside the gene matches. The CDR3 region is CASSYLAGGSYEQYF. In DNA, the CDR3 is TGTGCCAGCAGTTATCTAGCGGGGGGCTCCTACGAGCAGTACTTC.

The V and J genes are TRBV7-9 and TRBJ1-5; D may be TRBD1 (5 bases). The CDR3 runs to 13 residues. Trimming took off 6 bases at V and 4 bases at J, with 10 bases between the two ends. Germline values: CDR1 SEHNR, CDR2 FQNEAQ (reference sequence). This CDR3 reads CASSMTVNQPQHF. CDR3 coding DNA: TGTGCCAGCAGTATGACAGTAAATCAGCCCCAGCATTTT. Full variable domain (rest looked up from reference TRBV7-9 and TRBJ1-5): DTGVSQNPRHKITKRGQNVTFRCDPISEHNRLYWYRQTLGQGPEFLTYFQNEAQLEKSRLLSDRFSAERPKGSFSTLEIQRTEQGDSAMYLCASSMTVNQPQHFGDGTRLSIL.

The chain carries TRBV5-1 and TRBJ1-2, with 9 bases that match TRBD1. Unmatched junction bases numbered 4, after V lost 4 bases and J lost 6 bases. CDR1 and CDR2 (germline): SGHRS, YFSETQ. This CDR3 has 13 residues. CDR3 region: CASSQGQGNGYTF. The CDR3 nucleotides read TGCGCCAGCAGCCAGGGACAGGGAAATGGCTACACCTTC.